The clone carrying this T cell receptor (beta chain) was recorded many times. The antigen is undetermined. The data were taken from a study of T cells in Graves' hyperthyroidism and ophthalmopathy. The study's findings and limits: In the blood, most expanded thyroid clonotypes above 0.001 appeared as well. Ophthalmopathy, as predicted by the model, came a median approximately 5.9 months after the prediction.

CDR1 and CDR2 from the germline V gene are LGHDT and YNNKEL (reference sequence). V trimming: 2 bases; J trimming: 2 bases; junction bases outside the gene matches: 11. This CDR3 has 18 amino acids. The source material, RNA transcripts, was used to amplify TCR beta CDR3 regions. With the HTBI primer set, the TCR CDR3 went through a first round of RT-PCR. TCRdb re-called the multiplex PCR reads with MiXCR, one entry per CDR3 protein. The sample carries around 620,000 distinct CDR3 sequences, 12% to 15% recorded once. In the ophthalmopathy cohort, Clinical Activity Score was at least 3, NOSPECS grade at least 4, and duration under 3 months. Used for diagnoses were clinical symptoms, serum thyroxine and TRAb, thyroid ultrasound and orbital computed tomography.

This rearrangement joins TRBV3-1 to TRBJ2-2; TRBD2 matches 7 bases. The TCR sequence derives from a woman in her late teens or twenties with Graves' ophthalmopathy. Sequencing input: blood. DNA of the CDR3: TGTGCCAGCAGCCAATTACACCTAGCGGTAGACAACACCGGGGAGCTGTTTTTT. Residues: CASSQLHLAVDNTGELFF.